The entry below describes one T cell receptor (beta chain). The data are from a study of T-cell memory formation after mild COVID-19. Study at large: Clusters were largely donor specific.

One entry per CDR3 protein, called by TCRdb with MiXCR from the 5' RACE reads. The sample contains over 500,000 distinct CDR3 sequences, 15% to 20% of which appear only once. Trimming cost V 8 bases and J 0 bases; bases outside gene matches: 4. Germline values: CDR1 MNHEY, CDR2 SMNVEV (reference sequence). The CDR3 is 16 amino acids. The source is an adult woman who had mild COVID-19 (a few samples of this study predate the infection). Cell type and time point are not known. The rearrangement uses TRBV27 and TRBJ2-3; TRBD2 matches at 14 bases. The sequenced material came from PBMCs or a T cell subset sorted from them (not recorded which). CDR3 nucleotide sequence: TGTGCCAGCGGACTAGCGGGAGGCGGGAGCACAGATACGCAGTATTTT. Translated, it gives CASGLAGGGSTDTQYF.